This TCR beta chain emerged from a study of T cells in Graves' hyperthyroidism and ophthalmopathy. RNA transcripts served as the template for amplifying TCR beta CDR3 regions. Using the HTBI primer set, a first-round RT-PCR was run on the TCR CDR3. Each CDR3 protein is one row after TCRdb ran MiXCR on the multiplex PCR reads. Of 150,000 or so distinct CDR3 sequences in the sample, more than 20% were seen once. CDR3 size: 16 residues. The V and J ends lost 3 bases and 0 bases, in that order; junction bases with no gene match: 2. Patients having uncontrolled infection, another autoimmune disease, pregnancy or lactation were not included. PBMCs were derived from about 9.1 ml fresh peripheral blood.

The chain recombines TRBV12-3 or TRBV12-4 with TRBJ2-3, with TRBD2 matching 11 bases. This TCR came from a woman between 45 and 60 years old with Graves' hyperthyroidism that later progressed to Graves' ophthalmopathy. Sequenced material: blood. This CDR3 reads CASSFIAGGSTDTQYF. The CDR3 region has the DNA TGTGCCAGCAGTTTTATAGCGGGAGGGAGCACAGATACGCAGTATTTT.